One sample yielded the 27 T cell receptor beta chains listed below, sequenced in a study of T cells in Graves' hyperthyroidism and ophthalmopathy. Amplification targeted TCR beta CDR3 regions from RNA transcripts. With the HTBI primer set, the TCR CDR3 went through a first round of RT-PCR. TCRdb ran MiXCR on the multiplex PCR reads and lists one entry per CDR3 protein. Counted here are roughly 660,000 distinct CDR3 sequences, roughly 17% occurring once; the ten biggest clones make up about 14%. The sequenced material came from blood. These receptors were collected from a man aged 45-65 years with Graves' hyperthyroidism.

The chain is built from TRBV20-1 and TRBJ2-7; D unresolved. Trimming removed 0 bases at V and 0 bases at J, with 18 bases between. Germline loops: CDR1 DFQATT, CDR2 SNEGSKA (reference sequence). This CDR3 has 17 amino acids. In DNA, the CDR3 is TGCAGTGCTAGAGATATTTTGGGCGATTTGACCTCCTACGAGCAGTACTTC. It codes for CSARDILGDLTSYEQYF.

This clonotype was recorded many times. The rearrangement joins TRBV5-1 to TRBJ2-1; D might be TRBD2 (6 bases). V gave up 2 bases and J gave up 0 bases, with 9 bases separating them. Germline V gene lookup returns CDR1 SGHRS and CDR2 YFSETQ. The CDR3 sequence is 15 residues long. CDR3 nucleotide sequence: TGCGCCAGCAGCTTTACTAGCAGCTCCTACAATGAGCAGTTCTTC. Its protein product is CASSFTSSSYNEQFF.

The V gene is TRBV7-9, the J gene TRBJ1-5; D call uncertain. Looked up from germline, CDR1 is SEHNR and CDR2 is FQNEAQ (reference sequence). Trimming left V 5 bases short and J 2 bases short, with 13 bases between. The CDR3 runs 15 residues. The CDR3: CASSDSWEGNQPQHF. The CDR3 DNA reads as TGTGCCAGCAGCGATTCCTGGGAGGGCAATCAGCCCCAGCATTTT.

The chain recombines TRBV19 with TRBJ1-2; weak D call: TRBD1 (6 bases). V lost 7 bases and J lost 5, with 20 bases in between. The CDR3 length is 15 residues. CDR1 and CDR2 (germline): LNHDA, SQIVND (reference sequence). The CDR3 DNA reads as TGTGCCAGTACCCCTGGGACATCAGACTTTTATGGCTACACCTTC. It yields the protein CASTPGTSDFYGYTF.

This clonotype was counted at least ten times. CDR3 sequence reads: CASSRRQTNNYGYTF. DNA for the CDR3: TGTGCCAGCAGCAGAAGACAGACGAATAACTATGGCTACACCTTC. The chain uses TRBV5-8 and TRBJ1-2; D possibly corresponds to TRBD1 (5 bases). Germline CDR1 is SGHTS and CDR2 is YDEGEE. This CDR3 has 15 amino acids. Trimming left V 4 bases short and J 1 base short, with 14 bases between.

This clonotype was seen many times. The CDR3 protein is CASSGRREEGYTF. The CDR3, as DNA: TGTGCCAGCAGCGGTAGACGGGAGGAGGGCTACACCTTC. This chain uses TRBV2 with TRBJ1-2; no clear D. The CDR3 contains 13 residues. Germline assignment: CDR1 SNHLY and CDR2 FYNNEI. The V end lost 6 bases, the J end lost 8 bases, and 16 bases lay between the germline ends.

V gene TRBV6-1 combines with J gene TRBJ2-3; 11 nucleotides match TRBD2. Germline loops: CDR1 MNHNS, CDR2 SASEGT. The CDR3 has 16 amino acids. J was trimmed by 0 bases and V by 6 bases; bases with no gene match: 5. CDR3 DNA sequence: TGTGCCAGCAGAATAGGGACTAGCGGAAGCACAGATACGCAGTATTTT. It translates to CASRIGTSGSTDTQYF.

At least ten counts were recorded for this clonotype. The rearrangement links TRBV6-2 or TRBV6-3 to TRBJ2-3, with 7 nucleotides matching TRBD2. Trimming took 6 bases from V and 3 from J; bases not matched to a gene: 9. Germline V CDR1 and CDR2: MNHEY, SVGEGT. This CDR3 contains 15 residues. DNA of the CDR3: TGTGCCAGCAGACTCGGGGGAGCGGGAACAGATACGCAGTATTTT. It encodes CASRLGGAGTDTQYF.

V gene TRBV30 combines with J gene TRBJ2-7, with TRBD2 matching 7 bases. V lost 0 bases and J lost 0; bases outside the gene matches: 11. This CDR3 comprises 17 residues. CDR1 GTSNPN and CDR2 SVGIG come from the germline V gene (reference sequence). In DNA, the CDR3 is TGTGCCTGGAGTGTTCGAAGGCTAGCGGTATACTCCTACGAGCAGTACTTC. It codes for CAWSVRRLAVYSYEQYF.

This clonotype was seen ten or more times. This chain connects TRBV2 to TRBJ2-5; D may be TRBD1 (6 bases). This CDR3 is built from 14 residues. Germline V gene data show CDR1 as SNHLY and CDR2 as FYNNEI. V shed 6 bases and J shed 5 bases, with 16 bases lying between them. In DNA, the CDR3 is TGTGCCAGCAGCGACTACAGGGTCATGGAGACCCAGTACTTC. It yields the protein CASSDYRVMETQYF.

This clonotype was counted between two and nine times. The chain links TRBV2 to TRBJ1-2; 8 bases map to TRBD1. In germline, CDR1 is SNHLY, CDR2 FYNNEI. V dropped 8 bases and J dropped 2; count of bases not matched to a gene: 10. This CDR3 contains 15 residues. CDR3 amino acids: CASFRTGRDNYGYTF. In DNA, the CDR3 is TGTGCCAGCTTCCGGACAGGGAGAGACAACTATGGCTACACCTTC.

This clonotype was seen repeatedly, ten times or more. The chain combines TRBV28 with TRBJ1-6; TRBD1 agrees at 7 bases. Germline V gene sequence: CDR1 MDHEN, CDR2 SYDVKM. The CDR3 totals 15 residues. V was pared by 6 bases and J by 4 bases, with 6 bases of the junction left unmatched. CDR3 in amino acids: CASRVRDSYNSPLHF. CDR3 DNA: TGTGCCAGCAGAGTCCGGGACAGTTATAATTCACCCCTCCACTTT.

This chain links TRBV27 with TRBJ2-2, with TRBD1 matching over 9 bases. CDR1 MNHEY and CDR2 SMNVEV come from the germline V gene (reference sequence). The CDR3 runs 13 residues. The V gene end was trimmed by 8 bases and the J gene end by 5 bases; junction bases not matched to a gene: 3. The CDR3 DNA follows: TGTGCCAGCCCGGACAGGGGAACCGGGGAGCTGTTTTTT. Its protein is CASPDRGTGELFF.

The rearrangement uses TRBV19 and TRBJ2-7, with D possibly matching TRBD1 (5 bases). Trimming took 9 bases from V and 0 from J, leaving 18 bases between them. Germline V gene lookup returns CDR1 LNHDA and CDR2 SQIVND (reference sequence). The CDR3 runs to 15 residues. The CDR3 region has the DNA TGTGCCAGCGCCGACAGCGACATTCACTCCTACGAGCAGTACTTC. Translating it yields CASADSDIHSYEQYF.

At least ten counts were recorded for this clonotype. The chain links TRBV11-1 to TRBJ1-6; 8 bases agree with TRBD1. With V trimmed by 6 bases and J by 10 bases, 5 bases remained unmatched. The germline V gene encodes CDR1 SGHAT and CDR2 FQDESV (reference sequence). CDR3 size: 13 residues. The CDR3 sequence is CASRGQGGSPLHF. CDR3 nucleotide sequence: TGTGCCAGCAGAGGACAGGGTGGCTCACCCCTCCACTTT.

This clonotype appeared many times. This sequence joins TRBV11-2 and TRBJ2-3, with 10 bases lining up with TRBD1. The CDR3 has 16 residues. Germline lookup yields CDR1 SGHAT and CDR2 FQNNGV. The trim removed 3 bases at V and 5 bases at J, leaving 8 bases unmatched. The CDR3 spells CASSLVGQGVVDTQYF. The CDR3 coding sequence is TGTGCCAGCAGCTTGGTCGGACAGGGGGTGGTAGATACGCAGTATTTT.

The chain links TRBV7-2 to TRBJ1-3; tentative D call: TRBD1 (5 bases). This CDR3 comprises 16 residues. Germline loops: CDR1 SGHTA, CDR2 FQGNSA. Deletions cut 2 bases from V and 0 bases from J, with 11 bases between. The CDR3 nucleotides read TGTGCCAGCAGCTTAATTACCGGGGGCTCTGGAAACACCATATATTTT. Protein sequence: CASSLITGGSGNTIYF.

This clonotype was counted only a few times. The chain links TRBV13 to TRBJ2-7; a possible D gene is TRBD2 (6 bases). The CDR3 loop spans 14 amino acids. The V and J ends lost 6 bases and 2 bases respectively, with 14 bases between them. Germline CDR1 is PRHDT and CDR2 is FYEKMQ (reference sequence). DNA for the CDR3: TGTGCCAGCAGTTTTTCGGGACTCCCCTACGAGCAGTACTTC. Its protein is CASSFSGLPYEQYF.

The rearrangement joins TRBV15 to TRBJ2-3, with 15 bases fitting TRBD2. The junction had 5 bases not matched to a gene; V was cut back by 2 bases and J by 5 bases. The germline CDR1 and CDR2 sequences are LNHNV and YYDKDF (reference sequence). The CDR3 runs 17 residues. The DNA of the CDR3 is TGTGCCACCAGCAGAACCCCGGGACTAGCGGGAGGAGATACGCAGTATTTT. This sequence encodes CATSRTPGLAGGDTQYF.

There are many counts of this clonotype. The chain couples TRBV28 to TRBJ2-5; 11 bases are shared with TRBD2. V dropped 4 bases and J dropped 0; count of bases not matched to a gene: 7. The length of the CDR3 is 17 residues. Germline V lookup: CDR1 MDHEN, CDR2 SYDVKM. The CDR3 sequence is CASSSARLAGYQETQYF. CDR3 DNA: TGTGCCAGCAGTTCAGCCAGACTAGCGGGATACCAAGAGACCCAGTACTTC.

This clonotype has a count of ten or more. The chain is built from TRBV7-2 and TRBJ2-7; no reliable D call. Germline values: CDR1 SGHTA, CDR2 FQGNSA. There are 13 residues in the CDR3. Trimming removed 4 bases from V and 3 bases from J, with 10 bases in between. CDR3 protein: CASSSPNIYEQYF. The CDR3 nucleotides are TGTGCCAGCAGCTCCCCCAATATCTACGAGCAGTACTTC.

The V gene is TRBV20-1, the J gene TRBJ2-3; 8 bases fit TRBD1. This CDR3 comprises 14 residues. Trimming at V came to 6 bases and at J to 5 bases, leaving 10 bases not matched to a gene. The germline gives CDR1 DFQATT, CDR2 SNEGSKA (reference sequence). The chain's CDR3 is CSAFYRGAVDTQYF. DNA of the CDR3: TGCAGTGCCTTTTACAGGGGGGCTGTAGATACGCAGTATTTT.

This clonotype has at least ten counts. The gene calls are TRBV28 and TRBJ2-4; weak D call: TRBD2 (6 bases). This CDR3 has 12 amino acids. V was clipped by 7 bases and J by 9 bases, with 13 bases between them. Per germline, CDR1 MDHEN and CDR2 SYDVKM. The CDR3 loop is CASNLLGGIQYF. In DNA form, the CDR3 reads TGTGCCAGCAACCTACTCGGGGGCATTCAGTACTTC.

This clonotype was seen ten or more times. This chain links TRBV7-9 with TRBJ2-7; 11 nucleotides match TRBD2. Germline CDR1 reads SEHNR; CDR2 reads FQNEAQ (reference sequence). This CDR3 is built from 16 residues. Trimming took 5 bases from V and 4 from J; bases not matched to a gene: 10. CDR3 residues: CASSPQASGRWYEQYF. CDR3 DNA sequence: TGTGCCAGCAGCCCACAAGCTAGCGGGAGGTGGTACGAGCAGTACTTC.

This clonotype was observed a few times. The rearrangement uses TRBV19 and TRBJ2-7, with D possibly being TRBD2 (6 bases). The CDR3 totals 15 residues. The germline gives CDR1 LNHDA, CDR2 SQIVND (reference sequence). The ends were cut back, 4 bases at V and 1 base at J, with 14 bases in the middle. This CDR3 is CASSTVLGLSYEQYF. The CDR3 nucleotides are TGTGCCAGTAGTACCGTCCTTGGACTATCCTACGAGCAGTACTTC.

There are many counts of this clonotype. The chain joins TRBV30 to TRBJ1-1; D not resolved. The CDR3 has 12 amino acids. Trimming removed 8 bases at V and 0 bases at J, with 10 bases between. Germline values: CDR1 GTSNPN, CDR2 SVGIG (reference sequence). The CDR3 nucleotides are TGTGCCCTGGGCCGCCTGAACACTGAAGCTTTCTTT. Its translation: CALGRLNTEAFF.

This clonotype occurred many times. The V gene is TRBV20-1, the J gene TRBJ2-3; possibly TRBD2 for D (6 bases). The CDR3 totals 15 residues. V lost 0 bases and J lost 5, with 15 bases in between. The germline V gene has CDR1 DFQATT and CDR2 SNEGSKA (reference sequence). CDR3 in DNA: TGCAGTGCTAGAGACGCGGGGCTTAGGGGAGATACGCAGTATTTT. Encoded protein: CSARDAGLRGDTQYF.